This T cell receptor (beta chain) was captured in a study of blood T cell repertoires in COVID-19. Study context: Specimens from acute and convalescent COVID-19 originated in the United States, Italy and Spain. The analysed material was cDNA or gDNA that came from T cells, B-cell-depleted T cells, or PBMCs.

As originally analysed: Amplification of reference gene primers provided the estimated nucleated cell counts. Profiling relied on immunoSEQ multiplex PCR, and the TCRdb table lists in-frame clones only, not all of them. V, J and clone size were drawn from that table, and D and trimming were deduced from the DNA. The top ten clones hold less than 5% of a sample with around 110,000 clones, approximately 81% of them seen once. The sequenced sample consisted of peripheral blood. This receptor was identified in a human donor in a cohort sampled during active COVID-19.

CDR3 amino acids: CASSPQGILAKNIQYF. As DNA, the CDR3 is TGTGCCAGCAGCCCGCAGGGTATTCTAGCCAAAAACATTCAGTACTTC. This chain joins TRBV5-4 and TRBJ2-4; tentatively, D is TRBD1 (5 bases). Trimming stripped 4 bases from V and 0 bases from J, with 14 bases between. The germline gives CDR1 SGHNT, CDR2 YYREEE (reference sequence). The CDR3 covers 16 residues.